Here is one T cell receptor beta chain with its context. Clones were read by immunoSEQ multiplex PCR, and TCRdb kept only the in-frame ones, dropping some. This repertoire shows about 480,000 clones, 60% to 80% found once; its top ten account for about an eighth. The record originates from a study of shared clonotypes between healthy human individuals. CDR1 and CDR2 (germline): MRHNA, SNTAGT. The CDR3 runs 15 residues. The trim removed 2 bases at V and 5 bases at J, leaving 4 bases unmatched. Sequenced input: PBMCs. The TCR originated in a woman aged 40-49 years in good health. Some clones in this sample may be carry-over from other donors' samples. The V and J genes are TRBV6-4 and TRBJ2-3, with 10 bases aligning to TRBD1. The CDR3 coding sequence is TGTGCCAGCAGTGACGGACAGGGGGGGGGAGATACGCAGTATTTT. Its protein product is CASSDGQGGGDTQYF.